Shown below are 31 T cell receptor beta chains from a single sample sequenced in a study of technical replicates of blood from a few donors. TCRdb keeps only in-frame clones here, not all; method: immunoSEQ multiplex PCR. The sample yields about 97,000 clones, 90% to 97% seen once. The sample was T cells isolated from PBMCs. The receptors were sampled from a human donor in good health.

The rearrangement links TRBV7-3 to TRBJ2-3; 8 nucleotides line up with TRBD1. V lost 5 bases to trimming and J lost 1 base; unmatched junction nucleotides: 8. This CDR3 is 16 amino acids long. Germline assignment: CDR1 SGHTA and CDR2 FQGTGA. Here the CDR3 DNA reads TGTGCCAGCAGCCGTCAACCGGGACAGGGCACAGATACGCAGTATTTT. It encodes CASSRQPGQGTDTQYF.

The chain recombines TRBV27 with TRBJ2-7; 8 bases are shared with TRBD1. Looked up from germline, CDR1 is MNHEY and CDR2 is SMNVEV (reference sequence). The V segment lost 2 bases and the J segment 3 bases; nucleotides outside the gene matches: 3. This CDR3 has 14 amino acids. The CDR3 reads CASSLGGQDYEQYF. The CDR3 bases are TGTGCCAGCAGTTTAGGGGGACAGGACTACGAGCAGTACTTC.

The chain links TRBV11-2 to TRBJ2-7; 7 nucleotides line up with TRBD2. Losses at the gene ends were 4 bases for V and 2 bases for J; bases not matched to a gene: 5. The CDR3 runs to 14 residues. From germline, CDR1 is SGHAT and CDR2 FQNNGV. The CDR3 protein is CASSSGLDTYEQYF. Written as DNA, the CDR3 is TGTGCCAGCAGCTCCGGACTAGATACCTACGAGCAGTACTTC.

V and J are TRBV27 and TRBJ2-7, with TRBD2 matching 11 bases. The CDR3 runs 15 residues. V dropped 5 bases and J dropped 3; count of bases not matched to a gene: 6. Looked up from germline, CDR1 is MNHEY and CDR2 is SMNVEV (reference sequence). The CDR3 DNA is TGTGCCAGCAGTACCTGGACTAGCGGGTTCTACGAGCAGTACTTC. This encodes CASSTWTSGFYEQYF.

DNA for the CDR3: TGTGCCAGCAGCTTAAGCAACACCGGGGAGCTGTTTTTT. This encodes CASSLSNTGELFF. V usage is TRBV7-2 and J usage is TRBJ2-2; no clear D gene. Trimming took off 2 bases at V and 2 bases at J, with 3 bases between the two ends. Per the germline V gene, CDR1 is SGHTA and CDR2 is FQGNSA. The CDR3 extends over 13 amino acids.

The chain recombines TRBV6-5 with TRBJ2-1, with D possibly matching TRBD1 (6 bases). The CDR3 is made up of 12 amino acids. Trimming left V 2 bases short and J 8 bases short, with 7 bases between. Germline-derived CDR1 and CDR2 are MNHEY and SVGAGI. The CDR3 DNA follows: TGTGCCAGCAGTTACAGGGGGTATGAGCAGTTCTTC. This translates into CASSYRGYEQFF.

V gene TRBV29-1 combines with J gene TRBJ1-1, with 10 bases aligning to TRBD1. Germline V gene data show CDR1 as SQVTM and CDR2 as ANQGSEA. This CDR3 region has 12 residues. Trimming at V came to 7 bases and at J to 7 bases, leaving 6 bases not matched to a gene. CDR3 sequence reads: CSAGTGDIEAFF. The CDR3 DNA reads as TGCAGCGCCGGGACAGGGGATATTGAAGCTTTCTTT.

This chain links TRBV5-1 with TRBJ2-7; a possible D gene is TRBD2 (6 bases). Germline assignment: CDR1 SGHRS and CDR2 YFSETQ. The length of the CDR3 is 13 residues. V dropped 1 base and J dropped 2 bases, with 7 bases sitting between them. The CDR3 here is CASSLRETYEQYF. CDR3 coding DNA: TGCGCCAGCAGCTTGCGGGAGACCTACGAGCAGTACTTC.

The J gene is TRBJ2-3, the V gene TRBV9; 7 nucleotides align to TRBD2. Germline CDR1 is SGDLS and CDR2 is YYNGEE. CDR3 length: 16 amino acids. V was pared by 0 bases and J by 2 bases, with 6 bases of the junction left unmatched. CDR3 bases: TGTGCCAGCAGCGTAGGTTGGCTAGCGGACACAGATACGCAGTATTTT. This codes for CASSVGWLADTDTQYF.

This clone appeared a single time. This rearrangement joins TRBV11-2 to TRBJ2-7, with 11 bases identical to TRBD2. The germline V gene encodes CDR1 SGHAT and CDR2 FQNNGV. The CDR3 runs 16 residues. Trimming took 1 base from V and 3 from J; bases not matched to a gene: 5. CDR3 region: CASSLGGLAAFYEQYF. The CDR3 DNA is TGTGCCAGCAGCTTAGGGGGACTAGCGGCATTCTACGAGCAGTACTTC.

The CDR3 DNA follows: TGTGCCAGTAGCCAGAGGGAGGTCTCCTACGAGCAGTACTTC. It yields the protein CASSQREVSYEQYF. The J gene is TRBJ2-7, the V gene TRBV19, with D possibly TRBD2 on 6 matching bases. Per germline, CDR1 LNHDA and CDR2 SQIVND (reference sequence). The CDR3 extends over 14 amino acids. Trimming shortened V by 6 bases and J by 0 bases, and 12 bases separated the two germline ends.

V and J are TRBV6-5 and TRBJ2-7; maybe TRBD1 (5 bases). This CDR3 contains 11 residues. CDR1 MNHEY and CDR2 SVGAGI come from the germline V gene. V shed 5 bases and J shed 4 bases, with 6 bases lying between them. Here the CDR3 reads CASSDSYEQYF. The CDR3 DNA sequence: TGTGCCAGCAGTGACAGTTACGAGCAGTACTTC.

This chain uses TRBV28 with TRBJ2-4; 11 bases are shared with TRBD1. CDR3 length equals 17 residues. V lost 3 bases, J lost 3 bases, and 7 bases stayed unmatched. The germline V gene has CDR1 MDHEN and CDR2 SYDVKM. This CDR3 is CASSFQLGQGDKNIQYF. Here the CDR3 DNA reads TGTGCCAGCAGTTTCCAACTGGGACAGGGGGACAAAAACATTCAGTACTTC.

This clone was detected once. J is TRBJ1-5 and V is TRBV28; D is perhaps TRBD1 (6 bases). CDR3 length equals 14 residues. CDR1 is MDHEN and CDR2 is SYDVKM in the germline V gene. V was clipped by 3 bases and J by 6 bases, with 12 bases between them. The DNA for the CDR3 is TGTGCCAGCAGTTTTTCAGGGGTGATTCAGCCCCAGCATTTT. This translates into CASSFSGVIQPQHF.

The chain has TRBV7-2 and TRBJ2-7, with TRBD2 matching 7 bases. The CDR3 has 14 amino acids. V lost 0 bases to trimming and J lost 7 bases; unmatched junction nucleotides: 6. The germline CDR1 and CDR2 sequences are SGHTA and FQGNSA. DNA of the CDR3: TGTGCCAGCAGCTTAGCGGGAGGGTCGGGGGAGCAGTACTTC. Translation: CASSLAGGSGEQYF.

This chain connects TRBV9 to TRBJ1-2; the D gene is possibly TRBD1 (5 bases). Looked up from germline, CDR1 is SGDLS and CDR2 is YYNGEE. This CDR3 comprises 15 residues. Trimming took off 3 bases at V and 0 bases at J, with 12 bases between the two ends. CDR3 nucleotides: TGTGCCAGCAGCGCCGACCGGGGGGCTAACTATGGCTACACCTTC. Translating it yields CASSADRGANYGYTF.

CDR3 sequence reads: CASSLQGSAPNEKLFF. CDR3 bases: TGTGCCAGCAGCCTACAGGGATCAGCGCCTAATGAAAAACTGTTTTTT. V usage is TRBV28 and J usage is TRBJ1-4; D perhaps matches TRBD1 (6 bases). V gave up 6 bases and J gave up 3 bases, with 17 bases separating them. From germline, CDR1 is MDHEN and CDR2 SYDVKM. The CDR3 covers 16 residues.

This chain links TRBV29-1 with TRBJ2-3, with 9 bases fitting TRBD1. CDR1 and CDR2 (germline): SQVTM, ANQGSEA. The CDR3 loop spans 17 amino acids. V lost 6 bases and J lost 3; bases outside the gene matches: 16. CDR3 protein: CSVVSRPGQGTTDTQYF. The CDR3 nucleotides are TGCAGCGTCGTTTCTAGACCGGGACAGGGAACAACAGATACGCAGTATTTT.

V usage is TRBV10-2 and J usage is TRBJ2-1; TRBD1 matches at 7 bases. V trimming: 1 base; J trimming: 10 bases; junction bases outside the gene matches: 4. Germline V CDR1 and CDR2: WSHSY, SAAADI. The CDR3 has 13 residues. CDR3 sequence: CASSEYRGHEQFF. In DNA, the CDR3 is TGCGCCAGCAGTGAGTACAGGGGCCACGAGCAGTTCTTC.

The V and J genes are TRBV27 and TRBJ2-7, with D possibly being TRBD1 (5 bases). Germline CDR1 MNHEY, CDR2 SMNVEV (reference sequence). V gave up 2 bases and J gave up 0 bases, with 11 bases separating them. The CDR3 consists of 15 residues. CDR3 loop: CASSLRQGNSYEQYF. DNA for the CDR3: TGTGCCAGCAGTTTAAGGCAGGGCAACTCCTACGAGCAGTACTTC.

CDR3 loop: CASRSVGQGDEKLFF. CDR3 bases: TGTGCCAGCAGGTCGGTGGGACAGGGGGATGAAAAACTGTTTTTT. This rearrangement joins TRBV19 to TRBJ1-4; TRBD1 aligns across 11 bases. CDR3 length equals 15 residues. CDR1 and CDR2 from the germline V gene are LNHDA and SQIVND (reference sequence). The junction had 9 bases not matched to a gene; V was cut back by 9 bases and J by 6 bases.

The rearrangement links TRBV18 to TRBJ2-5; 10 bases fit TRBD2. Germline loops: CDR1 KGHSH, CDR2 LQKENI. The CDR3 is 16 amino acids. V trimming: 2 bases; J trimming: 4 bases; junction bases outside the gene matches: 7. In DNA form, the CDR3 reads TGTGCCAGCTCACCAAAGCAACTAGCGGGAATAGAGACCCAGTACTTC. This codes for CASSPKQLAGIETQYF.

The chain has TRBV11-3 and TRBJ2-3; D is undetermined. The germline CDR1 and CDR2 sequences are SGHNT and YENEEA. The germline V and J ends were trimmed by 5 bases and 0 bases, with 9 bases remaining between them. The CDR3 loop spans 14 amino acids. CDR3: CASSPYSSTDTQYF. The CDR3 nucleotides read TGTGCCAGCAGCCCCTATAGCAGCACAGATACGCAGTATTTT.

The chain combines TRBV30 with TRBJ2-1, with D possibly being TRBD2 (6 bases). The CDR3 runs 13 residues. Looked up from germline, CDR1 is GTSNPN and CDR2 is SVGIG (reference sequence). V was shortened by 1 base and J by 6 bases, with 10 bases between the two germline ends. CDR3 protein: CAWSEWRGNEQFF. The CDR3, as DNA: TGTGCCTGGAGTGAGTGGAGGGGCAATGAGCAGTTCTTC.

This rearrangement joins TRBV9 to TRBJ2-7, with D maybe TRBD1 (6 bases). This CDR3 spans 14 amino acids. V lost 3 bases and J 6 bases, leaving 16 bases between the germline ends. Per germline, CDR1 SGDLS and CDR2 YYNGEE. CDR3 DNA sequence: TGTGCCAGCAGCGGGGGGCTAGAGGGTCGCGAGCAGTACTTC. Translated: CASSGGLEGREQYF.

The chain recombines TRBV12-5 with TRBJ2-5, with 7 positions matching TRBD1. Germline loops: CDR1 LGHNT, CDR2 FRNRAP. The V gene end was trimmed by 3 bases and the J gene end by 5 bases; junction bases not matched to a gene: 3. This CDR3 has 13 residues. The CDR3 is CASGLRGLETQYF. CDR3 nucleotides: TGTGCTAGTGGTTTAAGGGGGCTGGAGACCCAGTACTTC.

This chain links TRBV7-3 with TRBJ2-5; 7 nucleotides match TRBD1. Per the germline V gene, CDR1 is SGHTA and CDR2 is FQGTGA. Trimming removed 3 bases from V and 5 bases from J; junction bases left unmatched: 3. This CDR3 has 13 amino acids. This CDR3 is CASSLNRGETQYF. CDR3 DNA sequence: TGTGCCAGCAGCTTGAACAGGGGTGAGACCCAGTACTTC.

This rearrangement joins TRBV6-6 to TRBJ1-2, with D possibly being TRBD1 (6 bases). Looked up from germline, CDR1 is MNHNY and CDR2 is SVGAGI (reference sequence). V was cut by 0 bases and J by 5 bases, with 13 bases left in between. The CDR3 covers 15 residues. The CDR3 nucleotides are TGTGCCAGCAGTTACTCCCCAGAGCAGGGGTATGGCTACACCTTC. Its translation is CASSYSPEQGYGYTF.

This rearrangement joins TRBV27 to TRBJ2-4; D gene ambiguous. Germline CDR1 is MNHEY and CDR2 is SMNVEV (reference sequence). The CDR3 covers 12 residues. The ends were cut back, 4 bases at V and 8 bases at J, with 9 bases in the middle. CDR3 sequence (DNA): TGTGCCAGCAGTTCCTCGACTCACATTCAGTACTTC. Translation gives CASSSSTHIQYF.

The V call is TRBV7-9, the J call TRBJ1-5; 9 bases line up with TRBD1. Trimming took 5 bases from V and 6 from J; bases not matched to a gene: 8. This CDR3 spans 15 amino acids. The germline gives CDR1 SEHNR, CDR2 FQNEAQ (reference sequence). The chain's CDR3 is CASSRPGTGSQPQHF. CDR3 DNA sequence: TGTGCCAGCAGCCGCCCCGGGACAGGGAGTCAGCCCCAGCATTTT.

The chain is built from TRBV6-5 and TRBJ2-3; the D gene is possibly TRBD1 (6 bases). Germline assignment: CDR1 MNHEY and CDR2 SVGAGI. The CDR3 runs to 13 residues. V was shortened by 7 bases and J by 6 bases, with 14 bases between the two germline ends. Here the CDR3 reads CASTQNREDTQYF. The CDR3 DNA sequence: TGTGCCAGCACCCAGAACAGGGAGGATACGCAGTATTTT.